Sequencing of this T cell receptor (beta chain) was carried out in a study of technical replicates of blood from a few donors. The CDR3 is 15 residues long. With 2 bases clipped from V and 3 bases from J, the junction kept 6 bases outside the gene matches. Germline loops: CDR1 MDHEN, CDR2 SYDVKM. Assay used: immunoSEQ multiplex PCR; TCRdb lists only in-frame clones, some missing. This table has around 90,000 clones, roughly 94% appearing once. The chain joins TRBV28 to TRBJ2-5, with 7 bases lining up with TRBD2. This TCR was sampled from a human donor in good health. Sequenced material: T cells isolated from PBMCs. The CDR3 region is CASSLIAGLKETQYF. As DNA, the CDR3 is TGTGCCAGCAGTTTAATAGCGGGTCTAAAAGAGACCCAGTACTTC.